The rows below give T cell receptor beta chains drawn from one sample of a study of blood T cell repertoires in COVID-19. The method was immunoSEQ multiplex PCR; TCRdb's version includes in-frame clones alone and lacks a portion of them. Among around 150,000 clones listed, around 73% were seen once. Sequences were obtained from peripheral blood. The receptor source for this set is a man aged 60-69 years who had recovered from COVID-19. The CDR3 runs from the conserved cysteine through the conserved F or W. The order of the fields is clone size, D gene, J gene, V gene, CDR3 protein, CDR3 DNA. A D gene is named only where the DNA matches it firmly. A clone size is listed for some rows: how often the clone was seen (once, few, many), or a class if it is expanded.

size: .
D: .
J: TRBJ2-6
V: TRBV7-2
CDR3: CASSLDSSGANVLTF
DNA: TGTGCCAGCAGCCTCGACAGCTCTGGGGCCAACGTCCTGACTTTC

size: .
D: .
J: TRBJ1-6
V: TRBV5-8
CDR3: CASERQINSPLHF
DNA: TGTGCCAGCGAAAGACAGATAAATTCACCCCTCCACTTT

size: .
D: .
J: TRBJ1-1
V: TRBV9
CDR3: CASSVGEGNTEAFF
DNA: TGTGCCAGCAGCGTAGGAGAGGGAAACACTGAAGCTTTCTTT

size: .
D: TRBD1
J: TRBJ1-5
V: TRBV20-1
CDR3: CSASGIGQGNQPQHF
DNA: TGCAGTGCTAGTGGAATAGGACAGGGGAATCAGCCCCAGCATTTT

size: .
D: TRBD1
J: TRBJ1-3
V: TRBV6-1
CDR3: CASSAGGGQPFSGNTIYF
DNA: TGTGCCAGCAGTGCGGGTGGGGGACAGCCATTCTCTGGAAACACCATATATTTT

size: .
D: .
J: TRBJ1-1
V: TRBV7-2
CDR3: CASSRGTEDYEAFF
DNA: TGTGCCAGCAGCCGCGGGACCGAGGACTATGAAGCTTTCTTT

size: .
D: TRBD2
J: TRBJ2-3
V: TRBV7-9
CDR3: CATSGGGSTDTQYF
DNA: TGTGCGACTAGCGGGGGCGGAAGCACAGATACGCAGTATTTT

size: .
D: TRBD2
J: TRBJ2-7
V: TRBV7-2
CDR3: CASRSGLAGGYEQYF
DNA: TGTGCCAGCAGATCAGGACTAGCGGGAGGTTACGAGCAGTACTTC

size: .
D: TRBD2
J: TRBJ2-3
V: TRBV5-1
CDR3: CASSLEGRASTDTQYF
DNA: TGCGCCAGCAGCTTGGAAGGGAGGGCCAGCACAGATACGCAGTATTTT

size: .
D: TRBD2
J: TRBJ2-1
V: TRBV27
CDR3: CASSLRAGTYNEQFF
DNA: TGTGCCAGCAGTTTACGAGCGGGGACCTACAATGAGCAGTTCTTC

size: .
D: .
J: TRBJ2-3
V: TRBV2
CDR3: CASSEAVAGIYTQYF
DNA: TGTGCCAGCAGTGAAGCGGTTGCAGGGATTTATACGCAGTATTTT

size: .
D: .
J: TRBJ2-5
V: TRBV15
CDR3: CATSPTGALKETQYF
DNA: TGTGCCACCAGCCCGACGGGAGCCCTGAAAGAGACCCAGTACTTC

size: once
D: .
J: TRBJ2-3
V: TRBV19
CDR3: CASRDGTPVTDTQYF
DNA: TGTGCCAGTAGAGATGGCACCCCCGTCACAGATACGCAGTATTTT

size: .
D: .
J: TRBJ1-1
V: TRBV6-5
CDR3: CASSSIRGTEAFF
DNA: TGTGCCAGCAGTTCTATCAGGGGCACTGAAGCTTTCTTT

size: .
D: .
J: TRBJ2-5
V: TRBV5-5
CDR3: CASTRRGGAETQYF
DNA: TGTGCCAGCACCAGAAGGGGGGGGGCGGAGACCCAGTACTTC

size: few
D: TRBD2
J: TRBJ2-1
V: TRBV9
CDR3: CASSVVGTNNEQFF
DNA: TGTGCCAGCAGCGTAGTTGGGACTAACAATGAGCAGTTCTTC

size: .
D: TRBD2
J: TRBJ2-2
V: TRBV4-2
CDR3: CASSLGGDYDSVGELFF
DNA: TGTGCCAGCAGCCTCGGTGGGGACTACGACTCAGTTGGGGAGCTGTTTTTT

size: .
D: .
J: TRBJ2-3
V: TRBV7-9
CDR3: CASSSRWSTQYF
DNA: TGTGCCAGCAGCTCACGGTGGAGTACGCAGTATTTT

size: once
D: TRBD2
J: TRBJ2-5
V: TRBV4-3
CDR3: CASSQRGREGQETQYF
DNA: TGCGCCAGCAGCCAAAGGGGGCGGGAGGGCCAAGAGACCCAGTACTTC

size: .
D: TRBD2
J: TRBJ2-1
V: TRBV5-1
CDR3: CASSLAGGPGEQFF
DNA: TGCGCCAGCAGCTTAGCGGGAGGGCCGGGTGAGCAGTTCTTC

size: .
D: .
J: TRBJ1-1
V: TRBV28
CDR3: CASSPTSGVNTEAFF
DNA: TGTGCCAGCAGCCCCACCTCAGGGGTGAACACTGAAGCTTTCTTT

size: .
D: TRBD2
J: TRBJ2-1
V: TRBV19
CDR3: CASTSGRARNNEQFF
DNA: TGTGCCAGTACTAGCGGGAGGGCCCGCAACAATGAGCAGTTCTTC

size: .
D: .
J: TRBJ1-2
V: TRBV5-4
CDR3: CASSDDRIYGYTF
DNA: TGTGCCAGCAGCGATGACAGGATCTATGGCTACACCTTC

size: .
D: TRBD1
J: TRBJ1-6
V: TRBV4-3
CDR3: CASSLGTVDYNSPLHF
DNA: TGCGCCAGCAGCCTCGGGACAGTCGACTATAATTCACCCCTCCACTTT

size: .
D: .
J: TRBJ1-5
V: TRBV19
CDR3: CASSWSGTNNQPQHF
DNA: TGTGCCAGTAGTTGGTCGGGGACTAACAATCAGCCCCAGCATTTT

size: .
D: .
J: TRBJ1-1
V: TRBV6-2/TRBV6-3
CDR3: CASSYKGIRNTEAFF
DNA: TGTGCCAGCAGTTACAAGGGGATCAGGAACACTGAAGCTTTCTTT

size: .
D: .
J: TRBJ1-1
V: TRBV6-5
CDR3: CASRTLRTVNTEAFF
DNA: TGTGCCAGCAGAACCCTCAGGACAGTTAACACTGAAGCTTTCTTT

size: once
D: .
J: TRBJ2-5
V: TRBV18
CDR3: CASSPITGPRETQYF
DNA: TGTGCCAGCTCACCAATCACAGGCCCCAGGGAGACCCAGTACTTC

size: .
D: TRBD2
J: TRBJ2-1
V: TRBV19
CDR3: CASSQRAGAFDEQFF
DNA: TGTGCCAGTAGTCAAAGAGCGGGGGCCTTCGATGAGCAGTTCTTC

size: .
D: TRBD2
J: TRBJ2-5
V: TRBV28
CDR3: CASSSNPGSRTSGGQETQYF
DNA: TGTGCCAGCAGTTCTAACCCCGGCTCACGGACTAGCGGGGGACAAGAGACCCAGTACTTC